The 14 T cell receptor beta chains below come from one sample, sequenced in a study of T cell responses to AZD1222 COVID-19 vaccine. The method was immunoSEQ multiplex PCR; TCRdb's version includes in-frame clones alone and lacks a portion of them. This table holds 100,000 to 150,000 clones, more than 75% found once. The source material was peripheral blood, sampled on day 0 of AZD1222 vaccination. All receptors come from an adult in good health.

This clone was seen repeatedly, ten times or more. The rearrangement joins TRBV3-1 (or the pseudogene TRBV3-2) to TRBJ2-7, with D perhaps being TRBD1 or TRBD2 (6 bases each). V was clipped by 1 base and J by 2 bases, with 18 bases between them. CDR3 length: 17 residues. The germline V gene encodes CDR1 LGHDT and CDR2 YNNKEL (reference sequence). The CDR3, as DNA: TGTGCCAGCAGCCAAGTAACCGGGGGCGCAAATGCCTACGAGCAGTACTTC. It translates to CASSQVTGGANAYEQYF.

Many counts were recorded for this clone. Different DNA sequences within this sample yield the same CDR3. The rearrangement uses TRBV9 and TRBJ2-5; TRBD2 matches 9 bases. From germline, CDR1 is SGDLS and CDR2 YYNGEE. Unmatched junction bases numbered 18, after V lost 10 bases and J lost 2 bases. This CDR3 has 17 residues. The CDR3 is CARRVRRGGPLQETQYF. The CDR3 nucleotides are TGTGCCCGCCGCGTACGGCGGGGGGGTCCCTTACAAGAGACCCAGTACTTC.

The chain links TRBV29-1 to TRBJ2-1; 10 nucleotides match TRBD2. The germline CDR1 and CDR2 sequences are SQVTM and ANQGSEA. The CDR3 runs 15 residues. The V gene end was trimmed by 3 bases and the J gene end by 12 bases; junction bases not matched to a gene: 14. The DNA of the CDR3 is TGCAGCGTTGATAGTGCGTTAGCGGGGGGTGGTCGGCAGTTCTTC. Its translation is CSVDSALAGGGRQFF.

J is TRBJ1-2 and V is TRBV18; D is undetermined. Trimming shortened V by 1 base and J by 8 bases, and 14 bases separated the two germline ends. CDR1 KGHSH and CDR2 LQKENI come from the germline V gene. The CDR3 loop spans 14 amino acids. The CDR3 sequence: CASSPRVEALGYTF. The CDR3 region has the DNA TGTGCCAGCTCACCACGAGTTGAAGCCCTGGGCTACACCTTC.

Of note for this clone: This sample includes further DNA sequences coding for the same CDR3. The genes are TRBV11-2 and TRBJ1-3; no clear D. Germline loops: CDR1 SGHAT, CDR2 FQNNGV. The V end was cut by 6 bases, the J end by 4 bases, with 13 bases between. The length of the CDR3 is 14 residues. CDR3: CASRRDGPGNTIYF. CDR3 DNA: TGTGCCAGCAGGCGAGACGGTCCCGGAAACACCATATATTTT.

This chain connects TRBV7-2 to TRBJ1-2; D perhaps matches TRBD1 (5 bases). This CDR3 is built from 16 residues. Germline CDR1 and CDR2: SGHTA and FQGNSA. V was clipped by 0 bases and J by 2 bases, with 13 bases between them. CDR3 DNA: TGTGCCAGCAGCTTAGCGTGGGGGAAAGCGAACTATGGCTACACCTTC. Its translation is CASSLAWGKANYGYTF.

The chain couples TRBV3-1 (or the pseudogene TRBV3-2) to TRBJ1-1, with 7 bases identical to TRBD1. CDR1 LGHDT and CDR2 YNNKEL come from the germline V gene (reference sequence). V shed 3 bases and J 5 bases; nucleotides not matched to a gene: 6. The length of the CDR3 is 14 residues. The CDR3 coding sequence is TGTGCCAGCAGCCAGAGGGGGCTCGGGACTGAAGCTTTCTTT. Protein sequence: CASSQRGLGTEAFF.

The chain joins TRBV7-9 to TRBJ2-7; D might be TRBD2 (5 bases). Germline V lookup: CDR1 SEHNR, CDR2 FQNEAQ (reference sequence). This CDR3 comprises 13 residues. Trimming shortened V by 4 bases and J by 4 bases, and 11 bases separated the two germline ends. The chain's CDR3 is CASSWAGEYEQYF. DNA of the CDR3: TGTGCCAGCAGCTGGGCGGGCGAGTACGAGCAGTACTTC.

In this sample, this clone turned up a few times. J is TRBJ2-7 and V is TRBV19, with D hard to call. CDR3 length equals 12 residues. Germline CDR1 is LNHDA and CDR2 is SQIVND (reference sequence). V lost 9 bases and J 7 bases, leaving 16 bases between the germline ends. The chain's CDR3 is CASSTLDQEQYF. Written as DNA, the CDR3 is TGTGCCAGCTCCACGCTTGATCAAGAGCAGTACTTC.

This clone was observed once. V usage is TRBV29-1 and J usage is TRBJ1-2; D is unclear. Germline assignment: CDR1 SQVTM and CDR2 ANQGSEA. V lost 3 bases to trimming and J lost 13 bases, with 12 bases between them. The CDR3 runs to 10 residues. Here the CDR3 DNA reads TGCAGCGTTGATGGGGAACCCCTCACCTTC. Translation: CSVDGEPLTF.

In nucleotides, the CDR3 is TGTGCCAGCTCACCATCTGGGACAGGGAGGACCGGGGAGCTGTTTTTT. Its protein is CASSPSGTGRTGELFF. The chain recombines TRBV18 with TRBJ2-2, with 9 bases aligning to TRBD1. The V segment lost 2 bases and the J segment 5 bases; nucleotides outside the gene matches: 6. CDR1 is KGHSH and CDR2 is LQKENI in the germline V gene. CDR3 length equals 16 residues.

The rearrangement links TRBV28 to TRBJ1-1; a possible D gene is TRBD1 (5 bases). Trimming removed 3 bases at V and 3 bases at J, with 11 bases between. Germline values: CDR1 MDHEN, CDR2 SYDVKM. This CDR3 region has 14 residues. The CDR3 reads CASSLTWGDTEAFF. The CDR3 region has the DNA TGTGCCAGCAGTTTGACGTGGGGGGACACTGAAGCTTTCTTT.

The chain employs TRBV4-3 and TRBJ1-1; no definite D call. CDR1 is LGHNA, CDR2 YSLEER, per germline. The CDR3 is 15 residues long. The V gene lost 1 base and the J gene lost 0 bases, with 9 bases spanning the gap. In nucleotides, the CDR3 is TGCGCCAGCAGCCAAGTCAGCACCTTGAACACTGAAGCTTTCTTT. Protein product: CASSQVSTLNTEAFF.

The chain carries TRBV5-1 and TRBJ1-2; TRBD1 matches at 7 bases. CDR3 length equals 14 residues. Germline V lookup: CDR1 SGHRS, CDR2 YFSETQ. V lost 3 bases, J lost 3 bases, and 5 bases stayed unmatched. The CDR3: CASSSTGDDYGYTF. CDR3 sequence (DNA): TGCGCCAGCAGCTCTACAGGGGATGACTATGGCTACACCTTC.